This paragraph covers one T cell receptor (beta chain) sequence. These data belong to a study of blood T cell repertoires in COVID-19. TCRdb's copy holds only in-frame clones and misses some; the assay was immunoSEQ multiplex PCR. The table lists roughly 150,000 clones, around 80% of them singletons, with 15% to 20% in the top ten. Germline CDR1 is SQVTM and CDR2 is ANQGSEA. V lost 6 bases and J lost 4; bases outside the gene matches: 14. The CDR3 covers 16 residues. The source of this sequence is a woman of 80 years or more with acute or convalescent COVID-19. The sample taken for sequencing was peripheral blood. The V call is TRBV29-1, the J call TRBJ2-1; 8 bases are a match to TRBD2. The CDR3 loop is CSVVVGSGTIYNEQFF. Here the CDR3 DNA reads TGCAGCGTCGTAGTAGGTAGCGGGACTATATACAATGAGCAGTTCTTC.